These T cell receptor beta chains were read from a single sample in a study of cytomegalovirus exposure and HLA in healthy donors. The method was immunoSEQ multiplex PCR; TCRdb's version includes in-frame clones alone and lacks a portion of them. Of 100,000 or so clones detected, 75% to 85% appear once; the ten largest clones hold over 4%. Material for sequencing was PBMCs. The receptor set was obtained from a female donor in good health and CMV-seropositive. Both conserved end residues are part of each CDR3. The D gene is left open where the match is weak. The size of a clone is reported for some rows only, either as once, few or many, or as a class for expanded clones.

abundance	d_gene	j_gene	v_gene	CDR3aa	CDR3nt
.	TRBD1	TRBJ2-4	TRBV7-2	CASSLAGGTAKNIQYF	TGTGCCAGCAGCTTAGCAGGGGGCACTGCCAAAAACATTCAGTACTTC
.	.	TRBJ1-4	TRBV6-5	CASSPGAPNEKLFF	TGTGCCAGCAGTCCAGGGGCGCCTAATGAAAAACTGTTTTTT
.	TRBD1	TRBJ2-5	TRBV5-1	CASSRDRKEETQYF	TGCGCCAGCAGCCGGGACAGAAAAGAAGAGACCCAGTACTTC
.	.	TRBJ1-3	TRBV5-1	CASSLGRSERGNTIYF	TGCGCCAGCAGCTTGGGACGGAGCGAGAGGGGAAACACCATATATTTT
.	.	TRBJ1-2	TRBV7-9	CASSFTGTQVYGYTF	TGTGCCAGCAGCTTCACAGGGACCCAAGTTTATGGCTACACCTTC
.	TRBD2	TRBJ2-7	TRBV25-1	CASSARTSGTYSYEQYF	TGTGCCAGCAGTGCCAGGACTAGCGGAACATACTCCTACGAGCAGTACTTC
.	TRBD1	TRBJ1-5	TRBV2	CASSGPPDRVQPQHF	TGTGCCAGCAGTGGCCCACCCGACAGGGTACAGCCCCAGCATTTT
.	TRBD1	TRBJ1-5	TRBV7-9	CSSSTTGGGNQPQHF	TGTTCCAGCAGTACGACAGGGGGAGGCAATCAGCCCCAGCATTTT
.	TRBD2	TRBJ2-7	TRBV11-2	CASSASTSGPGYEQYF	TGTGCCAGCAGCGCCTCCACTAGCGGACCGGGCTACGAGCAGTACTTC
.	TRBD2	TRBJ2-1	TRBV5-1	CASSPGTSGGEQFF	TGCGCCAGCAGCCCCGGGACTAGCGGGGGTGAGCAGTTCTTC
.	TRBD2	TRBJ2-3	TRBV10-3	CAISDNSGRGTDTQYF	TGTGCCATCAGTGATAATAGCGGGAGGGGCACAGATACGCAGTATTTT
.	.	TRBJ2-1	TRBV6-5	CASSLLDEQFF	TGTGCCAGCAGTCTCCTAGATGAGCAGTTCTTC
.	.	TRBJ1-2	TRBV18	CASSVREDNYGYTF	TGTGCCAGCTCTGTAAGGGAGGACAACTATGGCTACACCTTC
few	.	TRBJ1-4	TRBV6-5	CASSYSQGTNEKLFF	TGTGCCAGCAGTTACTCGCAGGGGACTAATGAAAAACTGTTTTTT
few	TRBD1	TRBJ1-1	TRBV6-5	CASSARTGGTEAFF	TGTGCCAGCAGTGCAAGGACAGGGGGCACTGAAGCTTTCTTT
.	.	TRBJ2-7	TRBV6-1	CASSLGRGNLYEQYF	TGTGCCAGCAGTCTGGGCAGGGGAAACCTCTACGAGCAGTACTTC
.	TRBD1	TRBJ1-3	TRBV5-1	CASSFETGGNTIYF	TGCGCCAGCAGCTTCGAGACAGGGGGAAACACCATATATTTT
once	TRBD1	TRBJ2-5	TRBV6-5	CASNPTGGQETQYF	TGTGCCAGCAACCCAACAGGGGGCCAAGAGACCCAGTACTTC
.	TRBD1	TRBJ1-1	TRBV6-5	CASSQTGSGNTEAFF	TGTGCCAGCAGTCAGACAGGGTCGGGCAACACTGAAGCTTTCTTT
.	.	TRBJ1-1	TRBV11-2	CASSSNTEAFF	TGTGCCAGCAGCTCTAACACTGAAGCTTTCTTT
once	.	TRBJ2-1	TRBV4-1	CASSQGAGEQFF	TGCGCCAGCAGCCAGGGGGCCGGGGAACAGTTCTTC
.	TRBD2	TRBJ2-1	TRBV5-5	CASSLDFGGVTYNEQFF	TGTGCCAGCAGCCTGGATTTTGGGGGGGTAACCTACAATGAGCAGTTCTTC
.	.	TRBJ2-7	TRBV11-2	CASSLSGEYEQYF	TGTGCCAGCAGCTTGTCGGGGGAATACGAGCAGTACTTC
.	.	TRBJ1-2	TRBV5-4	CASSSNYGYTF	TGTGCCAGCAGCTCAAACTATGGCTACACCTTC
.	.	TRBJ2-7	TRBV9	CASSTPAGGGQASYEQYF	TGTGCCAGCAGCACACCCGCAGGCGGGGGACAGGCATCCTACGAGCAGTACTTC
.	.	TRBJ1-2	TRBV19	CASSIGGVYGYTF	TGTGCCAGTAGTATAGGGGGAGTCTATGGCTACACCTTC
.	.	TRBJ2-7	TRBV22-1	CPGGARRDRGSEQYF	TGTCCTGGGGGCGCACGCCGGGACAGGGGGAGTGAGCAGTACTTC
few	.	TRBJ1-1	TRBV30	CAWTPLRGPLNTEAFF	TGTGCCTGGACCCCTTTACGGGGTCCCTTGAACACTGAAGCTTTCTTT
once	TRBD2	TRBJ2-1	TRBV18	CASSPPIMSGGANEQFF	TGTGCCAGCTCACCACCGATAATGAGCGGGGGGGCGAATGAGCAGTTCTTC
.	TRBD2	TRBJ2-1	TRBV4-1	CASSQGGRGVGSYNEQFF	TGCGCCAGCAGCCAAGGAGGGAGGGGTGTGGGGTCCTACAATGAGCAGTTCTTC
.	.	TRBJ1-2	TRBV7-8	CASSPEGVTFYGYTF	TGTGCCAGCAGCCCTGAGGGGGTAACCTTCTATGGCTACACCTTC
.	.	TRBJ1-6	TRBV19	CASTSTQARLSPLHF	TGTGCCAGTACCTCTACCCAGGCTCGTCTTTCACCCCTCCACTTT
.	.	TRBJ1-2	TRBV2	CASSVRGYGYTF	TGTGCCAGCAGTGTCAGGGGCTATGGCTACACCTTC
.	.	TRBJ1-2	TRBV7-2	CASSSGRGYGYTF	TGTGCCAGCAGCTCCGGACGGGGCTATGGCTACACCTTC
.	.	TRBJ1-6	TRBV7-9	CASSLETANSPLHF	TGTGCCAGCAGCTTAGAGACAGCGAATTCACCCCTCCACTTT
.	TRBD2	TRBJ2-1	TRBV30	CAWSGWLAGANEQFF	TGTGCCTGGAGCGGTTGGCTAGCGGGGGCAAATGAGCAGTTCTTC
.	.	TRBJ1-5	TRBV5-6	CASSKEGGTQPQHF	TGTGCCAGCAGCAAGGAAGGGGGAACTCAGCCCCAGCATTTT
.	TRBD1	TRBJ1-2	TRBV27	CASSLMGRGQFGYTF	TGTGCCAGCAGTTTAATGGGCAGGGGGCAGTTTGGCTACACCTTC
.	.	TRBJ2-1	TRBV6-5	CASRSTSYEQFF	TGTGCCAGCAGGTCTACTAGTTATGAGCAGTTCTTC
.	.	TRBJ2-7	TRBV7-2	CASSQGYYEQYF	TGTGCCAGCAGCCAGGGCTACTACGAGCAGTACTTC
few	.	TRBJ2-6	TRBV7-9	CASSLAQGTGANVLTF	TGTGCCAGCAGCTTAGCGCAGGGAACCGGGGCCAACGTCCTGACTTTC
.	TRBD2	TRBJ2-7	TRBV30	CAWNYGTSGGAYEQYF	TGTGCCTGGAATTACGGGACTAGCGGGGGGGCGTACGAGCAGTACTTC
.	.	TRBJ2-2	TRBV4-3	CASRIQALNTGELFF	TGCGCCAGCAGAATACAGGCGCTGAACACCGGGGAGCTGTTTTTT